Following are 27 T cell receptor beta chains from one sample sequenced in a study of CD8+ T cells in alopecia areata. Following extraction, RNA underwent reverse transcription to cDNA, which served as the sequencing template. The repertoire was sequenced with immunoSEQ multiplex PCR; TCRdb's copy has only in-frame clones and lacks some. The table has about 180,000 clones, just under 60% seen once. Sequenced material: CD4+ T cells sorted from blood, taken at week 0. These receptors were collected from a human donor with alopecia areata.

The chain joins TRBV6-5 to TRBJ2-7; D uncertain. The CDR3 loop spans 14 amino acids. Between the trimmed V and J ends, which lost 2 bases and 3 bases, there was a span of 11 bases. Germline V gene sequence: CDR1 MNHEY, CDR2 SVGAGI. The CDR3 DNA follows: TGTGCCAGCAGTTACGATAAATGGAGCTACGAGCAGTACTTC. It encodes CASSYDKWSYEQYF.

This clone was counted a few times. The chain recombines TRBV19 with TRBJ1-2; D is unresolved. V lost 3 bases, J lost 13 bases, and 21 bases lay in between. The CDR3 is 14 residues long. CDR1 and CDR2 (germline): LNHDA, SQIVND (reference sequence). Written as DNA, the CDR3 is TGTGCCAGTAGTATGGCCAGGATCTATATTGGGTTCACCTTC. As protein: CASSMARIYIGFTF.

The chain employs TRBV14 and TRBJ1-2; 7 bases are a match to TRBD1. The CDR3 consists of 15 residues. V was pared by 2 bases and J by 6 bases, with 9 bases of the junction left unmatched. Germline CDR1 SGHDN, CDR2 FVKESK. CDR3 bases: TGTGCCAGCAGCCAACGACGGGACAGCTCTCATGGCTACACCTTC. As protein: CASSQRRDSSHGYTF.

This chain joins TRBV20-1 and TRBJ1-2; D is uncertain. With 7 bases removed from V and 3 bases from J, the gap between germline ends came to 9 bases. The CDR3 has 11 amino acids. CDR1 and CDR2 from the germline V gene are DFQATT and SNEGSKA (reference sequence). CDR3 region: CSVGKDYGYTF. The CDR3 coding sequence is TGCAGTGTAGGGAAGGACTATGGCTACACCTTC.

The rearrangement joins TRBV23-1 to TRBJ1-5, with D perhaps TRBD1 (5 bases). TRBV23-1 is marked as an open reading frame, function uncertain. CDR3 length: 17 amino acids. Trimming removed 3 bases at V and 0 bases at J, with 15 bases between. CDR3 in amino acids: CASSHGGRLYSNQPQHF. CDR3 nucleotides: TGCGCCAGCAGTCATGGGGGACGGCTTTATAGCAATCAGCCCCAGCATTTT.

CDR3 coding DNA: TGTGCCAGCAGCCCGGGGACAGGGCAGGGCCGTTCACCCCTCCACTTT. Its protein product is CASSPGTGQGRSPLHF. The V call is TRBV7-6, the J call TRBJ1-6, with TRBD1 matching over 9 bases. The CDR3 spans 16 residues. The J segment lost 9 bases and the V segment lost 5 bases, leaving 11 bases of the junction unmatched. CDR1 is SGHVS and CDR2 is FNYEAQ in the germline V gene.

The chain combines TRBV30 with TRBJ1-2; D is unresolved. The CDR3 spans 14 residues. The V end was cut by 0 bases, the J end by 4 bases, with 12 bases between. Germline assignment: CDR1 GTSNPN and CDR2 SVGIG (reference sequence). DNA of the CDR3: TGTGCCTGGAGTGTTATGGAGGGCGGCTATGGCTACACCTTC. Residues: CAWSVMEGGYGYTF. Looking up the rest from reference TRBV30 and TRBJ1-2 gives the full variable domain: SQTIHQWPATLVQPVGSPLSLECTVEGTSNPNLYWYRQAAGRGLQLLFYSVGIGQISSEVPQNLSASRPQDRQFILSSKKLLLSDSGFYLCAWSVMEGGYGYTFGSGTRLTVV.

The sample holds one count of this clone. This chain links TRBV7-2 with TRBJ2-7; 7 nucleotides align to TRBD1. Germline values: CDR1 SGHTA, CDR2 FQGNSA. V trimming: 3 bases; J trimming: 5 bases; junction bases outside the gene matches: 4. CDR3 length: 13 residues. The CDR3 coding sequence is TGTGCCAGCAGCTTCCAGGGGGTGGACGAGCAGTACTTC. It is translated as CASSFQGVDEQYF.

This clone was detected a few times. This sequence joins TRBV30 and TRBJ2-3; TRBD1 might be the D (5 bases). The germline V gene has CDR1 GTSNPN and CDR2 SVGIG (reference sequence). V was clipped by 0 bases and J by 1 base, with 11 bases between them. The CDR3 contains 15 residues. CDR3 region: CAWSVIDSRTDTQYF. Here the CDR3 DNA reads TGTGCCTGGAGTGTTATCGACAGTCGCACAGATACGCAGTATTTT. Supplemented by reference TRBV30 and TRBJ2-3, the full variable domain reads SQTIHQWPATLVQPVGSPLSLECTVEGTSNPNLYWYRQAAGRGLQLLFYSVGIGQISSEVPQNLSASRPQDRQFILSSKKLLLSDSGFYLCAWSVIDSRTDTQYFGPGTRLTVL.

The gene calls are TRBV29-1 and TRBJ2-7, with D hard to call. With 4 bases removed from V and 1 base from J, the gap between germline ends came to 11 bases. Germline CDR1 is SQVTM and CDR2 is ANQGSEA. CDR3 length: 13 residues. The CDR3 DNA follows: TGCAGCGTTGGGGTACCAGGTTCCTACGAGCAGTACTTC. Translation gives CSVGVPGSYEQYF.

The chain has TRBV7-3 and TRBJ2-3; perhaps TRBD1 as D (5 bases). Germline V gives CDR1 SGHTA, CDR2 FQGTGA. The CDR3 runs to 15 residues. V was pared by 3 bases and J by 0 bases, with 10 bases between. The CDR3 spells CASSFRASSTDTQYF. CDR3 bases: TGTGCCAGCAGCTTCAGGGCCTCAAGCACAGATACGCAGTATTTT. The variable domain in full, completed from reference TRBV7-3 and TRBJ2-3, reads GAGVSQTPSNKVTEKGKYVELRCDPISGHTALYWYRQSLGQGPEFLIYFQGTGAADDSGLPNDRFFAVRPEGSVSTLKIQRTERGDSAVYLCASSFRASSTDTQYFGPGTRLTVL.

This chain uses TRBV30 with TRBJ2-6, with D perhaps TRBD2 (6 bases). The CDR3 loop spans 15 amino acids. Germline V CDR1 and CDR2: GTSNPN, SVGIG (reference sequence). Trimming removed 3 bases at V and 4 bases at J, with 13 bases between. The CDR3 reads CAWSRGRSGANVLTF. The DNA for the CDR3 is TGTGCCTGGAGCAGAGGGAGGTCCGGGGCCAACGTCCTGACTTTC.

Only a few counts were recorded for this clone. The CDR3 region has the DNA TGCAGCGTTAGGAGCGGGGGGCCGAAAGATACGCAGTATTTT. Protein sequence: CSVRSGGPKDTQYF. The V gene is TRBV29-1, the J gene TRBJ2-3, with TRBD2 matching 9 bases. V was clipped by 5 bases and J by 5 bases; unmatched bases: 8. Looked up from germline, CDR1 is SQVTM and CDR2 is ANQGSEA. This CDR3 is built from 14 residues.

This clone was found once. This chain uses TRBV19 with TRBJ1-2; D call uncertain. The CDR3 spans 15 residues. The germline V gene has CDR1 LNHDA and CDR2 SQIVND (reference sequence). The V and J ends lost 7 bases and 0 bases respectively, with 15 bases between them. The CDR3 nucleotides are TGTGCCAGTACCCCACCGTCCCATTCTAACTATGGCTACACCTTC. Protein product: CASTPPSHSNYGYTF.

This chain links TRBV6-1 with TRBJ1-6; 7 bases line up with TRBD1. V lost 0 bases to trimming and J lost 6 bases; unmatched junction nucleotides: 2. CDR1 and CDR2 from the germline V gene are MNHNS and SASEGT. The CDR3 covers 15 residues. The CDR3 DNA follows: TGTGCCAGCAGTGAAGCGGGACAGACTAATTCACCCCTCCACTTT. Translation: CASSEAGQTNSPLHF.

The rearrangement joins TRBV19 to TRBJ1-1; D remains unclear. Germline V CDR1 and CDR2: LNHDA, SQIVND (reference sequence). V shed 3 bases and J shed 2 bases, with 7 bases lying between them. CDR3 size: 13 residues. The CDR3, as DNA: TGTGCCAGTAGTATGTGGGAAAACACTGAAGCTTTCTTT. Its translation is CASSMWENTEAFF.

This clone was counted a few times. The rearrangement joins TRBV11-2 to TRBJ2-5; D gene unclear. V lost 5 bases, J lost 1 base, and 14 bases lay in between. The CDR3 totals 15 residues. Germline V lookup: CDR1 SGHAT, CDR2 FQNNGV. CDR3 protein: CASSLSVPRQETQYF. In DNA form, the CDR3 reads TGTGCCAGCAGCCTTTCGGTTCCACGCCAAGAGACCCAGTACTTC.

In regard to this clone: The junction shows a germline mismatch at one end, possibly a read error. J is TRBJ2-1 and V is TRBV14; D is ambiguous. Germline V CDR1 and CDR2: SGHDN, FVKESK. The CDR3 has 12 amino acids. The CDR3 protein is CASGQVGAEQFF. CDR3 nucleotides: TGTGCCAGCGGCCAAGTGGGTGCCGAGCAGTTCTTC.

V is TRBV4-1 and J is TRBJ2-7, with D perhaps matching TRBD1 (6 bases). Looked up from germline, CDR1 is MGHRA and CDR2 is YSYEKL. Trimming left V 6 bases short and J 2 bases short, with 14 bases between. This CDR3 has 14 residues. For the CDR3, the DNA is TGCGCCAGCAGTTCGGTGGACAGAGCCTACGAGCAGTACTTC. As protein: CASSSVDRAYEQYF.

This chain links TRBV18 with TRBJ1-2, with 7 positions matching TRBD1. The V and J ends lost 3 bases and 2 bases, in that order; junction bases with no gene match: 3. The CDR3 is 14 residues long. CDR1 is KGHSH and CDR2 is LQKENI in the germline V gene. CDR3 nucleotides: TGTGCCAGCTCACCTGGGGACAGCAACTATGGCTACACCTTC. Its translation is CASSPGDSNYGYTF. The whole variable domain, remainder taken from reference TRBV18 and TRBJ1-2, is NAGVMQNPRHLVRRRGQEARLRCSPMKGHSHVYWYRQLPEEGLKFMVYLQKENIIDESGMPKERFSAEFPKEGPSILRIQQVVRGDSAAYFCASSPGDSNYGYTFGSGTRLTVV.

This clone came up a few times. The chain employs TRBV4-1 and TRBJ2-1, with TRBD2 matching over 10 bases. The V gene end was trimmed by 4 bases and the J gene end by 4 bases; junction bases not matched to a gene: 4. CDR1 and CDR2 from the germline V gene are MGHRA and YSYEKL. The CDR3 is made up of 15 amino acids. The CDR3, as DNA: TGCGCCAGCAGCCCGTCGACTAGCGGGTACAATGAGCAGTTCTTC. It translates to CASSPSTSGYNEQFF.

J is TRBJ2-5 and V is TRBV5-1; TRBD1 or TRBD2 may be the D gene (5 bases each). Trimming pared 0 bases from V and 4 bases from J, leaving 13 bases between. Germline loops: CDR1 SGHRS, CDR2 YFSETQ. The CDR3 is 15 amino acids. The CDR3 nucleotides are TGCGCCAGCAGCTTGGGGGACCGCCAGGGAGAGACCCAGTACTTC. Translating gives CASSLGDRQGETQYF.

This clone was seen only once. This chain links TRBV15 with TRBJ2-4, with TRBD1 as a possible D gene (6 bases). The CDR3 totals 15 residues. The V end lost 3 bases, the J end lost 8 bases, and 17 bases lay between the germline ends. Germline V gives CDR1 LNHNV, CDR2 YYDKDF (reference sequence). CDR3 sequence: CATSRVQGATDIQYF. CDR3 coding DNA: TGTGCCACCAGCAGGGTACAGGGTGCTACGGACATTCAGTACTTC.

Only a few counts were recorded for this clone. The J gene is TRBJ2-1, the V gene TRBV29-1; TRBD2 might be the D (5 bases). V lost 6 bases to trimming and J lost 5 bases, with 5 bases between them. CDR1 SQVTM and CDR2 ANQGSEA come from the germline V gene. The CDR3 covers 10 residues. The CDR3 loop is CSVGNNEQFF. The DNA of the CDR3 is TGCAGCGTCGGGAACAATGAGCAGTTCTTC.

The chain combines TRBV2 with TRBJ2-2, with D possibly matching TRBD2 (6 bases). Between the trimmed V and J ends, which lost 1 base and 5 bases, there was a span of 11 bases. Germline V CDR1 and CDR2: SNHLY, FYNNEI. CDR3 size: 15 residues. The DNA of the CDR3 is TGTGCCAGCAGTGAAGAGGGCCTAGCGACCGGGGAGCTGTTTTTT. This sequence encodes CASSEEGLATGELFF.

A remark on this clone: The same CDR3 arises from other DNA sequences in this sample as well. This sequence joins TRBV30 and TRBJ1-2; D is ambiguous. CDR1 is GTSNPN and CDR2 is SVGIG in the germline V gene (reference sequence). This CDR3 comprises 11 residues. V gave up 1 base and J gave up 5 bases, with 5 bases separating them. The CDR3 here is CAWSEGYGYTF. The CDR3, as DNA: TGTGCCTGGAGTGAAGGTTATGGCTACACCTTC.

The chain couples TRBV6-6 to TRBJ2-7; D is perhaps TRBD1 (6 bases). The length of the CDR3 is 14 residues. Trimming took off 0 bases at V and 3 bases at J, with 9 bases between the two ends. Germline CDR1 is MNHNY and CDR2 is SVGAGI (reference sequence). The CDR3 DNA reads TGTGCCAGCAGTTACTCAGCAGGGGACTACGAGCAGTACTTC. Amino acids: CASSYSAGDYEQYF.